This T cell receptor beta chain came from a study of blood T cells in healthy people across ages. About the research overall: Per two T cells, about one barcoded beta molecule was captured through template switching.

This clonotype has a handful of counts. They isolated at least 6.5 million PBMCs from each sample. A sample-barcoded 5' primer and a J-beta primer mix were used in a second PCR of about 6 to 11 cycles. Every single cDNA molecule received a tag from a template-switch adaptor with 12 random nucleotides. TCRdb reprocessed the 5' RACE reads with MiXCR, giving one entry per CDR3 protein. The table records around 1.1 million distinct CDR3 sequences, approximately 38% of them present only once. The CDR3 runs 14 residues. Germline CDR1 reads LGHDT; CDR2 reads YNNKEL (reference sequence). Sequencing was done on a sample of blood. V is TRBV3-1 and J is TRBJ2-5; weak D call: TRBD1 (6 bases). With the DNA end fitting TRBJ2-7 better, the J assignment may be wrong. This TCR derives from a man aged 18 to 29 in good health. CDR3 in DNA: TGTGCCAGCAGCCAAGAACAGGGTGTCCACGAGCAGTACTTC. As protein: CASSQEQGVHEQYF.